This T cell receptor (beta chain) was identified during a study of Ad26.COV2.S vaccination and SARS-CoV-2 variants. Overall study findings and caveats: Responses of spike-specific T cells (both CD8+ and CD4+) reportedly showed substantial breadth after vaccination.

Profiling relied on immunoSEQ multiplex PCR, and the TCRdb table lists in-frame clones only, not all of them. This table has roughly 450,000 clones, approximately 92% appearing once. Documented treatment: around 19 received Ad26.COV2.S at low or high dose, single or two shots; several received placebo; per-sample allocation not given. On day 63 after the first injection, vaccine and placebo recipients gave samples. Points on this clone: The antigen is not known.

The receptor comes from a person aged 18-60 years who received the Ad26.COV2.S COVID-19 vaccine or a placebo. This material consisted of peripheral blood, taken in a trial of Ad26.COV2.S vaccine versus placebo.

The CDR3 spells CASSPGRGNTEAFF. CDR3 in DNA: TGTGCCAGCAGCCCAGGGAGGGGAAACACTGAAGCTTTCTTT. The J gene is TRBJ1-1, the V gene TRBV27, with D perhaps matching TRBD1 (5 bases). V lost 6 bases to trimming and J lost 2 bases, with 13 bases between them. This CDR3 region has 14 residues. CDR1 is MNHEY, CDR2 SMNVEV, per germline (reference sequence).